This T cell receptor (beta chain) was sequenced during a study of blood T cell repertoires in COVID-19. Study details: Acute and convalescent COVID-19 specimens originated in the United States, Italy and Spain.

Donors were grouped by their self-reported clinical history. Germline CDR1 is SGHAT and CDR2 is FQNNGV. This CDR3 comprises 15 residues. Trimming cost V 2 bases and J 1 base; bases outside gene matches: 4. Produced via immunoSEQ multiplex PCR; TCRdb's table is partial and in-frame only. The sample includes around 300,000 clones, roughly 89% of them seen just once. The material sequenced was PBMCs or T cells enriched from blood (not recorded which). The chain has TRBV11-2 and TRBJ1-1; 7 positions agree with TRBD1. This clonotype originated in a woman aged 18-35 years with acute COVID-19. CDR3 sequence: CASSLPGTANTEAFF. CDR3 DNA sequence: TGTGCCAGCAGCTTACCCGGGACAGCGAACACTGAAGCTTTCTTT.